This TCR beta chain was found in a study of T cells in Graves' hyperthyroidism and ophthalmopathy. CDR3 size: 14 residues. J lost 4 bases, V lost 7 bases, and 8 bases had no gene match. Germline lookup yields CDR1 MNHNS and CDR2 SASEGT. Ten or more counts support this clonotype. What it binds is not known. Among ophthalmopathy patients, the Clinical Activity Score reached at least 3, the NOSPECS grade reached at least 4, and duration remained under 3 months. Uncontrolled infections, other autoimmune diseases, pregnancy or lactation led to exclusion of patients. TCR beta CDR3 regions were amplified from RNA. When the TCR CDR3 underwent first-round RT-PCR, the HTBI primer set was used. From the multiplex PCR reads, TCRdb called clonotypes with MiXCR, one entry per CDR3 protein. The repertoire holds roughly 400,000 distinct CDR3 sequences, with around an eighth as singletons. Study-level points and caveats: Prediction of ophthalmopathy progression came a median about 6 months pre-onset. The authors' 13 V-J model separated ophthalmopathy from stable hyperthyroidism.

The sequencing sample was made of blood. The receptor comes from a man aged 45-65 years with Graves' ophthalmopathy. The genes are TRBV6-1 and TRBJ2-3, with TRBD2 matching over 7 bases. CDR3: CASTQAGRSDTQYF. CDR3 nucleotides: TGTGCCAGCACCCAAGCGGGACGGTCAGATACGCAGTATTTT.